The 19 T cell receptor beta chains given below trace back to one sample, sequenced in a study of identical twins. Using its own MiXCR run on the 5' RACE reads, TCRdb lists one record per CDR3 protein. The sample records some 790,000 distinct CDR3 sequences, 18% being singletons. The data were also submitted as part of a second study, on T cells expressing NK-cell markers.

The sequenced sample consisted of PBMCs. Receptors were obtained from a woman younger than 30 in good health.

The V call is TRBV7-9, the J call TRBJ2-3; TRBD1 might be the D (5 bases). The CDR3 contains 14 residues. V was clipped by 5 bases and J by 4 bases, with 13 bases between them. Germline-derived CDR1 and CDR2 are SEHNR and FQNEAQ (reference sequence). The CDR3 DNA sequence: TGTGCCAGCAGCCTCACAGGCCCCGCAGATACGCAGTATTTT. Residues: CASSLTGPADTQYF. Full variable domain (outside the CDR3, taken from reference TRBV7-9 and TRBJ2-3): DTGVSQNPRHKITKRGQNVTFRCDPISEHNRLYWYRQTLGQGPEFLTYFQNEAQLEKSRLLSDRFSAERPKGSFSTLEIQRTEQGDSAMYLCASSLTGPADTQYFGPGTRLTVL.

This clonotype was picked up a small number of times. The gene calls are TRBV5-1 and TRBJ2-7; D may be TRBD2 (6 bases). With 0 bases removed from V and 2 bases from J, the gap between germline ends came to 15 bases. Germline CDR1 reads SGHRS; CDR2 reads YFSETQ. The CDR3 extends over 16 amino acids. CDR3 residues: CASSLGPTREAYEQYF. The CDR3 coding sequence is TGCGCCAGCAGCTTGGGGCCGACCAGGGAGGCCTACGAGCAGTACTTC.

This clonotype was seen a handful of times. This chain uses TRBV7-2 with TRBJ2-7, with 8 positions matching TRBD2. The germline V gene encodes CDR1 SGHTA and CDR2 FQGNSA. CDR3 length equals 17 residues. V lost 1 base to trimming and J lost 3 bases; unmatched junction nucleotides: 11. CDR3 residues: CASSLVSGADDYYEQYF. The DNA of the CDR3 is TGTGCCAGCAGCTTAGTTAGCGGGGCTGATGACTACTACGAGCAGTACTTC.

V usage is TRBV6-1 and J usage is TRBJ2-7; 14 bases match TRBD2. This CDR3 comprises 19 residues. Trimming cost V 6 bases and J 1 base; bases outside gene matches: 14. In germline, CDR1 is MNHNS, CDR2 SASEGT. CDR3 DNA: TGTGCCAGCAGGCCTGTTTCCGGGACTAGCGGGAGAGGGTCCTACGAGCAGTACTTC. As protein: CASRPVSGTSGRGSYEQYF.

The V call is TRBV5-1, the J call TRBJ2-1; either TRBD1 or TRBD2 may supply D (5 bases each). The CDR3 has 16 residues. Deletions cut 7 bases from V and 4 bases from J, with 21 bases between. The germline V gene has CDR1 SGHRS and CDR2 YFSETQ. CDR3 sequence: CASAEGRGLPYNEQFF. CDR3 sequence (DNA): TGCGCCAGCGCAGAGGGACGGGGTTTACCTTACAATGAGCAGTTCTTC.

The chain links TRBV3-1 to TRBJ2-5, with TRBD2 identical over 7 bases. This CDR3 is built from 15 residues. In germline, CDR1 is LGHDT, CDR2 YNNKEL (reference sequence). Losses at the gene ends were 3 bases for V and 4 bases for J; bases not matched to a gene: 8. CDR3 DNA: TGTGCCAGCAGCCAGAGCCTAGCGGACCCAGAGACCCAGTACTTC. It translates to CASSQSLADPETQYF.

The chain uses TRBV3-1 and TRBJ2-5; tentative D call: TRBD1 (6 bases). Germline V gene lookup returns CDR1 LGHDT and CDR2 YNNKEL (reference sequence). V lost 2 bases and J 5 bases, leaving 12 bases between the germline ends. The CDR3 spans 14 residues. CDR3 DNA sequence: TGTGCCAGCAGCCAAAACAGGGCTGGGGAGACCCAGTACTTC. This codes for CASSQNRAGETQYF.

At least ten counts were recorded for this clonotype. The CDR3 reads CASSSRGTEAFF. The CDR3 DNA reads TGTGCCAGCAGTTCTCGGGGGACTGAAGCTTTCTTT. The V and J genes are TRBV12-3 or TRBV12-4 and TRBJ1-1; the D gene is possibly TRBD1 (5 bases). V shed 4 bases and J shed 5 bases, with 8 bases lying between them. This CDR3 is built from 12 residues.

This clonotype was seen more than once but under ten times. The rearrangement uses TRBV20-1 and TRBJ2-1; the match to TRBD2 covers 8 bases. J was trimmed by 9 bases and V by 8 bases; bases with no gene match: 12. CDR3 size: 13 residues. CDR1 and CDR2 from the germline V gene are DFQATT and SNEGSKA (reference sequence). The CDR3 spells CSPLRSGGFEQFF. For the CDR3, the DNA is TGCAGTCCCCTCCGGAGCGGGGGTTTTGAGCAGTTCTTC.

This clonotype turned up a few times. The CDR3 DNA follows: TGTGCCAGCAGCCTTTCTTCCGGGACTCGGGAGACCCAGTACTTC. It codes for CASSLSSGTRETQYF. The genes are TRBV9 and TRBJ2-5; tentative D call: TRBD2 (6 bases). The CDR3 runs 15 residues. Trimming took 4 bases from V and 5 from J, leaving 18 bases between them. Germline values: CDR1 SGDLS, CDR2 YYNGEE. The full variable domain, completed using reference TRBV9 and TRBJ2-5, is DSGVTQTPKHLITATGQRVTLRCSPRSGDLSVYWYQQSLDQGLQFLIQYYNGEERAKGNILERFSAQQFPDLHSELNLSSLELGDSALYFCASSLSSGTRETQYFGPGTRLLVL.

The sample holds a few counts of this clonotype. The chain has TRBV6-5 and TRBJ2-1, with 10 positions matching TRBD2. The CDR3 is 14 residues long. Trimming took 2 bases from V and 10 from J; bases not matched to a gene: 5. Germline CDR1 MNHEY, CDR2 SVGAGI. In DNA form, the CDR3 reads TGTGCCAGCAGTTACAGCGGGGGGGCTGAGGAGCAGTTCTTC. Amino acids: CASSYSGGAEEQFF.

This clonotype has more than one count but fewer than ten. The chain joins TRBV20-1 to TRBJ1-2; TRBD1 matches 7 bases. V lost 3 bases and J lost 7; bases outside the gene matches: 11. The CDR3 covers 14 residues. Looked up from germline, CDR1 is DFQATT and CDR2 is SNEGSKA (reference sequence). The CDR3 region is CSARTGLPGGGYTF. DNA of the CDR3: TGCAGTGCTAGGACAGGGCTGCCGGGGGGTGGCTACACCTTC.

This clonotype was counted many times. V gene TRBV11-2 combines with J gene TRBJ2-6; the D gene is possibly TRBD1 (6 bases). CDR1 and CDR2 from the germline V gene are SGHAT and FQNNGV. The CDR3 has 18 residues. The ends were cut back, 2 bases at V and 1 base at J, with 15 bases in the middle. The CDR3 region is CASSLQGMVLSGANVLTF. The CDR3 nucleotides read TGTGCCAGCAGCTTACAGGGGATGGTTTTATCTGGGGCCAACGTCCTGACTTTC.

This clonotype was counted a few times. The chain joins TRBV11-2 to TRBJ2-1, with TRBD2 matching over 11 bases. V dropped 5 bases and J dropped 14; count of bases not matched to a gene: 8. The CDR3 runs 13 residues. Per germline, CDR1 SGHAT and CDR2 FQNNGV. This CDR3 is CASSHHHSGGEFF. The CDR3 DNA reads TGTGCCAGCAGCCACCACCATAGCGGGGGGGAGTTCTTC.

This clonotype was counted many times. The chain couples TRBV5-1 to TRBJ2-1; 7 bases line up with TRBD2. The ends lost 7 bases at V and 0 bases at J; junction bases unmatched: 7. Looked up from germline, CDR1 is SGHRS and CDR2 is YFSETQ. The CDR3 has 15 residues. The CDR3 sequence: CASGRGPVSYNEQFF. The CDR3 DNA is TGCGCCAGCGGGAGGGGCCCAGTCTCCTACAATGAGCAGTTCTTC.

The gene calls are TRBV27 and TRBJ2-3, with TRBD2 as a possible D gene (5 bases). The CDR3 is made up of 15 amino acids. Trimming left V 6 bases short and J 6 bases short, with 19 bases between. Germline CDR1 is MNHEY and CDR2 is SMNVEV (reference sequence). The CDR3 loop is CASRPWSGPWDTQYF. The CDR3 nucleotides are TGTGCCAGCAGGCCCTGGAGCGGACCCTGGGATACGCAGTATTTT.

The chain has TRBV12-3 or TRBV12-4 and TRBJ2-1; D is perhaps TRBD2 (6 bases). This CDR3 comprises 12 residues. V shed 9 bases and J shed 5 bases, with 11 bases lying between them. The CDR3 sequence: CASTGLHNEQFF. CDR3 in DNA: TGTGCCAGTACGGGACTTCACAATGAGCAGTTCTTC.

The rearrangement uses TRBV12-3 or TRBV12-4 and TRBJ2-2; maybe TRBD1 (6 bases). The CDR3 consists of 12 residues. The V and J ends lost 0 bases and 10 bases respectively, with 6 bases between them. Written as DNA, the CDR3 is TGTGCCAGCAGTTTAGCGGGGGCGGAGCTGTTTTTT. Translation: CASSLAGAELFF.

This clonotype was seen more than once but under ten times. V gene TRBV29-1 combines with J gene TRBJ2-7, with no clear D. V lost 6 bases, J lost 1 base, and 19 bases lay in between. The germline V gene has CDR1 SQVTM and CDR2 ANQGSEA. The CDR3 covers 15 residues. CDR3 sequence (DNA): TGCAGCGTCGTGAGACCGGGCCCTTCTTCCTACGAGCAGTACTTC. Protein: CSVVRPGPSSYEQYF.